Following are 8 T cell receptor beta chains from one sample sequenced in a study of radiotherapy plus CTLA-4 blockade in lung cancer (dated by TCRdb to 2017 to 2018). The library was built by means of the immunoSEQ multiplex PCR assay. In its TCRdb copy, this immuneACCESS table keeps in-frame sequences only and misses some clones. Where compared with another copy, unresolved V genes explain less than half of these, and the others have no known cause. The sample table contains some 100,000 clones; only one count was recorded for 78% of them. The ten most abundant clones make up 5.2% of the sample. This specimen was peripheral blood, taken from a patient treated with radiotherapy plus ipilimumab. The receptors were gathered from a human donor with non-small cell lung cancer who had a partial response to radiotherapy plus ipilimumab.

The V gene is TRBV6-1, the J gene TRBJ1-2; 9 bases align to TRBD1. From germline, CDR1 is MNHNS and CDR2 SASEGT. The CDR3 has 19 amino acids. V trimming: 0 bases; J trimming: 5 bases; junction bases outside the gene matches: 16. The CDR3, as DNA: TGTGCCAGCAGTGAAGCGGGTCATCGGCTTGGGACAGGGAAATATGGCTACACCTTC. This codes for CASSEAGHRLGTGKYGYTF.

The V and J genes are TRBV5-5 and TRBJ2-5; D not certain. V lost 4 bases, J lost 4 bases, and 14 bases lay in between. This CDR3 contains 14 residues. Germline CDR1 is SGHKS and CDR2 is YYEKEE (reference sequence). The CDR3 loop is CASSPRAGGETQYF. CDR3 sequence (DNA): TGTGCCAGCAGCCCCCGAGCAGGTGGAGAGACCCAGTACTTC.

V and J are TRBV28 and TRBJ2-7; D is ambiguous. V was trimmed by 2 bases and J by 5 bases, leaving 7 bases between them. This CDR3 is built from 12 residues. Per germline, CDR1 MDHEN and CDR2 SYDVKM. The CDR3 sequence is CASSLRLDEQYF. As DNA, the CDR3 is TGTGCCAGCAGTTTACGGCTAGACGAGCAGTACTTC.

This clone was observed a few times. The V gene is TRBV6-5, the J gene TRBJ2-3, with D perhaps matching TRBD2 (6 bases). The CDR3 has 13 residues. The V gene lost 7 bases and the J gene lost 1 base, with 9 bases spanning the gap. Germline V gene lookup returns CDR1 MNHEY and CDR2 SVGAGI. In nucleotides, the CDR3 is TGTGCCAGCAACGGGGGAGGCACAGATACGCAGTATTTT. It is translated as CASNGGGTDTQYF.

V is TRBV7-8 and J is TRBJ2-1, with D tentatively TRBD1 (5 bases). Germline values: CDR1 SGHVS, CDR2 FQNEAQ. The ends were cut back, 6 bases at V and 10 bases at J, with 16 bases in the middle. The CDR3 is 13 residues long. The CDR3 sequence is CASRGPLGAEQFF. The CDR3 DNA sequence: TGTGCCAGCAGGGGGCCGCTTGGGGCAGAGCAGTTCTTC.

The chain carries TRBV5-1 and TRBJ2-7, with 12 bases aligning to TRBD2. Unmatched junction bases numbered 2, after V lost 6 bases and J lost 4 bases. Germline V lookup: CDR1 SGHRS, CDR2 YFSETQ. The CDR3 spans 13 residues. Here the CDR3 reads CASMTSGSYEQYF. The CDR3 nucleotides are TGCGCCAGCATGACTAGCGGGAGTTACGAGCAGTACTTC.

The rearrangement joins TRBV18 to TRBJ2-3; 7 bases map to TRBD1. Trimming removed 0 bases from V and 3 bases from J; junction bases left unmatched: 6. This CDR3 has 16 residues. Germline V gene lookup returns CDR1 KGHSH and CDR2 LQKENI. CDR3 residues: CASSPPGGIATDTQYF. The CDR3 DNA sequence: TGTGCCAGCTCACCACCAGGGGGCATCGCGACAGATACGCAGTATTTT.

The V gene is TRBV30, the J gene TRBJ1-1; TRBD1 is a possible D gene (5 bases). V was pared by 3 bases and J by 3 bases, with 5 bases between. The CDR3 has 11 residues. Germline loops: CDR1 GTSNPN, CDR2 SVGIG (reference sequence). The CDR3: CAWRGDTEAFF. For the CDR3, the DNA is TGTGCCTGGAGAGGGGACACTGAAGCTTTCTTT.